This T cell receptor (beta chain) was identified in a study of T cell responses to AZD1222 COVID-19 vaccine. Study conclusions and caveats: Close to half of all spike-specific TCRs reportedly target regions of the variants that are unmutated.

CDR1 and CDR2 (germline): SEHNR, FQNEAQ (reference sequence). The germline V and J ends were trimmed by 6 bases and 3 bases, with 18 bases remaining between them. The CDR3 consists of 16 residues. The table came from immunoSEQ multiplex PCR; TCRdb's copy has only in-frame clones and leaves some out. The sample records about 98,000 clones, approximately 86% being singletons. As regards this clone: Its antigen is undetermined.

The specimen was peripheral blood, collected on day 0 of AZD1222 vaccination. This TCR was sampled from an adult in good health. This chain uses TRBV7-9 with TRBJ2-1; D possibly uses TRBD1 or TRBD2 (5 bases each). CDR3 amino acids: CASSPYGGVFYNEQFF. CDR3 sequence (DNA): TGTGCCAGCAGTCCCTATGGGGGAGTATTCTACAATGAGCAGTTCTTC. Combining the CDR3 with reference TRBV7-9 and TRBJ2-1 gives the whole variable domain DTGVSQNPRHKITKRGQNVTFRCDPISEHNRLYWYRQTLGQGPEFLTYFQNEAQLEKSRLLSDRFSAERPKGSFSTLEIQRTEQGDSAMYLCASSPYGGVFYNEQFFGPGTRLTVL.